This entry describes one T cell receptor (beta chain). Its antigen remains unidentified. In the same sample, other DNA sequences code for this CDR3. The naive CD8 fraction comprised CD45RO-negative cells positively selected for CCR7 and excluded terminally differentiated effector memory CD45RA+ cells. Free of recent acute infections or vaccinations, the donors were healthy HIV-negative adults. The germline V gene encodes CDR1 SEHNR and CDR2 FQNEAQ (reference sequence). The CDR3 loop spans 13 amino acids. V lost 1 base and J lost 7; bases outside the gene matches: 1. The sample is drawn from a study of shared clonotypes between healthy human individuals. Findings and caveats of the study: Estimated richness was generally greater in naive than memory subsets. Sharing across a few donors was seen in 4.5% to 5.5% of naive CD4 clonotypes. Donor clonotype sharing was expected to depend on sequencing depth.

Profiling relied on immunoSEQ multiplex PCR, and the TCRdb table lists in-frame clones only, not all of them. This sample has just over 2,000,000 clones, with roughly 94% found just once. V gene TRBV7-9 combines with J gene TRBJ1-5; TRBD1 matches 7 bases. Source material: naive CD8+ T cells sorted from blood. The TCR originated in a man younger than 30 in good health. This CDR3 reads CASSLGGGQPQHF. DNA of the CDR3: TGTGCCAGCAGCTTAGGAGGGGGCCAGCCCCAGCATTTT.